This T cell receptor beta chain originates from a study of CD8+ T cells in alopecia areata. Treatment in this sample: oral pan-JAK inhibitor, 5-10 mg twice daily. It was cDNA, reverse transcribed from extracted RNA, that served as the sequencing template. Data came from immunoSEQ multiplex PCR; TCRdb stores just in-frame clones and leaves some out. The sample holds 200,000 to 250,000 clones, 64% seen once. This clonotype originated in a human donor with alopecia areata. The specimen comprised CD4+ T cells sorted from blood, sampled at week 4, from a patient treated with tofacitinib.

The CDR3 sequence is CAWSAGQPNSPLHF. CDR3 sequence (DNA): TGTGCCTGGAGTGCGGGACAGCCGAATTCACCCCTCCACTTT. The V call is TRBV30, the J call TRBJ1-6; 7 nucleotides align to TRBD1. The germline gives CDR1 GTSNPN, CDR2 SVGIG (reference sequence). V dropped 1 base and J dropped 7; count of bases not matched to a gene: 4. CDR3 length equals 14 residues.